The 15 T cell receptor beta chains below all came from one sample that was sequenced in a study of T cell repertoires in cytomegalovirus infection (dated by TCRdb to 2018 to 2020). Sequenced on an Illumina HiSeq 1500. TCRdb ran its own pipeline on the public reads, namely fastp trimming at Q25 and MiXCR clone calling, and kept in-frame beta chains. Rows matching on CDR3 protein sequence are summarized as one entry with the most common DNA and genes. Present in this sample are some 160,000 distinct CDR3 sequences, about 15% of which were seen just once. Jointly, the top ten make up over 15% of the sample. The sequencing sample was made of CD8+ T cells from PBMCs. The origin of the receptors is a human donor in good health (CMV status not recorded). Some clones in this sample may be carry-over from other donors' samples.

This clonotype was counted at least ten times. The rearrangement links TRBV6-2 or TRBV6-3 to TRBJ2-1, with 7 bases matching TRBD2. V shed 6 bases and J 4 bases; nucleotides not matched to a gene: 15. The CDR3 has 17 residues. Germline V gene data show CDR1 as MNHEY and CDR2 as SVGEGT. CDR3 coding DNA: TGTGCCAGCAGCCCCGGTCGGGGGGACGGAAGATACAATGAGCAGTTCTTC. This encodes CASSPGRGDGRYNEQFF.

This clonotype has at least ten counts. V gene TRBV7-8 combines with J gene TRBJ2-1; D is perhaps TRBD1 (5 bases). This CDR3 has 12 amino acids. In germline, CDR1 is SGHVS, CDR2 FQNEAQ. V was pared by 5 bases and J by 10 bases, with 12 bases between. CDR3 residues: CASSNRLQEQFF. CDR3 coding DNA: TGTGCCAGCAGCAACAGGTTGCAGGAGCAGTTCTTC.

This clonotype was counted many times. This rearrangement joins TRBV7-9 to TRBJ2-1, with 7 bases identical to TRBD2. This CDR3 contains 15 residues. The V segment lost 3 bases and the J segment 4 bases; nucleotides outside the gene matches: 6. Germline V gives CDR1 SEHNR, CDR2 FQNEAQ (reference sequence). The DNA for the CDR3 is TGTGCCAGCAGCTTCGCGGGAGTTCAGTACAATGAGCAGTTCTTC. Residues: CASSFAGVQYNEQFF.

This clonotype was detected only a few times. This chain connects TRBV12-3 or TRBV12-4 to TRBJ2-5; 9 bases match TRBD1. The trim removed 8 bases at V and 2 bases at J, leaving 9 bases unmatched. This CDR3 has 15 amino acids. In nucleotides, the CDR3 is TGTGCCAGCCCCGAGGGGGACAGGGAGCAAGAGACCCAGTACTTC. The encoded protein is CASPEGDREQETQYF.

The V gene is TRBV12-5, the J gene TRBJ1-1; 9 bases align to TRBD1. Germline V gene sequence: CDR1 LGHNT, CDR2 FRNRAP. The J segment lost 4 bases and the V segment lost 5 bases, leaving 2 bases of the junction unmatched. This CDR3 region has 13 residues. The CDR3 coding sequence is TGTGCTAGTGGTCTGGACAGGGGCACTGAAGCTTTCTTT. Translated, it gives CASGLDRGTEAFF.

This clonotype showed up just a few times. The rearrangement uses TRBV7-2 and TRBJ2-3, with no clear D. The CDR3 runs to 15 residues. Looked up from germline, CDR1 is SGHTA and CDR2 is FQGNSA. The V end lost 3 bases, the J end lost 6 bases, and 16 bases lay between the germline ends. CDR3 DNA sequence: TGTGCCAGCAGCTTCTATGACCGAACTGCCGATACGCAGTATTTT. Encoded protein: CASSFYDRTADTQYF.

This clonotype has just a few counts. This chain joins TRBV28 and TRBJ2-1; D might be TRBD2 (5 bases). The V gene's germline CDR1 is MDHEN and CDR2 SYDVKM. The CDR3 is 16 amino acids. V lost 4 bases and J 0 bases, leaving 13 bases between the germline ends. The DNA for the CDR3 is TGTGCCAGCAGTTCGGGAACACCCGTCTCCTACAATGAGCAGTTCTTC. This encodes CASSSGTPVSYNEQFF.

CDR3 sequence: CASSSARQFTDTQYF. CDR3 nucleotides: TGTGCCAGCAGTTCTGCCAGACAGTTCACAGATACGCAGTATTTT. The chain joins TRBV12-3 or TRBV12-4 to TRBJ2-3; tentatively, D is TRBD1 (5 bases). The CDR3 runs to 15 residues. V was clipped by 4 bases and J by 2 bases, with 13 bases between them.

In this sample, this clonotype turned up a few times. The chain links TRBV20-1 to TRBJ2-1; D not resolved. CDR1 DFQATT and CDR2 SNEGSKA come from the germline V gene (reference sequence). Trimming cost V 7 bases and J 4 bases, with 14 bases left between them. The CDR3 spans 13 residues. The CDR3 nucleotides are TGCAGTGTCGAGACGGGTCTGTACAATGAGCAGTTCTTC. As protein: CSVETGLYNEQFF.

V gene TRBV7-2 combines with J gene TRBJ2-5; D perhaps matches TRBD2 (5 bases). Trimming cost V 5 bases and J 4 bases, with 17 bases left between them. Per the germline V gene, CDR1 is SGHTA and CDR2 is FQGNSA. The length of the CDR3 is 15 residues. CDR3 in amino acids: CASSINKRERETQYF. CDR3 DNA: TGTGCCAGCAGCATAAACAAAAGGGAGAGAGAGACCCAGTACTTC.

This clonotype was found a few times. V usage is TRBV7-8 and J usage is TRBJ1-2; the D is unclear. Trimming cost V 7 bases and J 4 bases, with 22 bases left between them. Germline V gene sequence: CDR1 SGHVS, CDR2 FQNEAQ. CDR3 length: 16 amino acids. As DNA, the CDR3 is TGTGCCAGCACCTCAAAAGGTGCAGGTATTGGCTATGGCTACACCTTC. Amino acid sequence: CASTSKGAGIGYGYTF.

The J gene is TRBJ2-1, the V gene TRBV11-2; D gene unclear. Looked up from germline, CDR1 is SGHAT and CDR2 is FQNNGV. V was pared by 4 bases and J by 1 base, with 11 bases between. This CDR3 has 15 residues. The CDR3 nucleotides are TGTGCCAGCAGCTCAGAGGATAGATCCTACAATGAGCAGTTCTTC. As protein: CASSSEDRSYNEQFF.

This clonotype was observed at least ten times. The chain uses TRBV5-4 and TRBJ2-6; D uncertain. With 3 bases removed from V and 2 bases from J, the gap between germline ends came to 0 bases. The CDR3 length is 12 residues. CDR1 and CDR2 from the germline V gene are SGHNT and YYREEE (reference sequence). The CDR3 protein is CASSSGANVLTF. CDR3 sequence (DNA): TGTGCCAGCAGCTCTGGGGCCAACGTCCTGACTTTC.

This clonotype was observed many times. CDR3 DNA sequence: TGTGCCAGCAGCTTCCGCCGAGGTAGCGGGAGCCATGAGCAGTTCTTC. It translates to CASSFRRGSGSHEQFF. V and J are TRBV11-2 and TRBJ2-1, with 9 bases matching TRBD2. The CDR3 loop spans 16 amino acids. Looked up from germline, CDR1 is SGHAT and CDR2 is FQNNGV. V shed 3 bases, J shed 8 bases, and the junction held 11 bases outside the gene matches. Filled out from reference TRBV11-2 and TRBJ2-1, the complete variable domain reads EAGVAQSPRYKIIEKRQSVAFWCNPISGHATLYWYQQILGQGPKLLIQFQNNGVVDDSQLPKDRFSAERLKGVDSTLKIQPAKLEDSAVYLCASSFRRGSGSHEQFFGPGTRLTVL.

This clonotype was detected only a few times. The V gene is TRBV7-9, the J gene TRBJ2-5; the D is unclear. The V and J ends lost 4 bases and 0 bases respectively, with 12 bases between them. CDR3 length: 15 amino acids. CDR1 and CDR2 (germline): SEHNR, FQNEAQ (reference sequence). The CDR3 is CASSSASLYQETQYF. Written as DNA, the CDR3 is TGTGCCAGCAGCTCAGCCTCACTATACCAAGAGACCCAGTACTTC.